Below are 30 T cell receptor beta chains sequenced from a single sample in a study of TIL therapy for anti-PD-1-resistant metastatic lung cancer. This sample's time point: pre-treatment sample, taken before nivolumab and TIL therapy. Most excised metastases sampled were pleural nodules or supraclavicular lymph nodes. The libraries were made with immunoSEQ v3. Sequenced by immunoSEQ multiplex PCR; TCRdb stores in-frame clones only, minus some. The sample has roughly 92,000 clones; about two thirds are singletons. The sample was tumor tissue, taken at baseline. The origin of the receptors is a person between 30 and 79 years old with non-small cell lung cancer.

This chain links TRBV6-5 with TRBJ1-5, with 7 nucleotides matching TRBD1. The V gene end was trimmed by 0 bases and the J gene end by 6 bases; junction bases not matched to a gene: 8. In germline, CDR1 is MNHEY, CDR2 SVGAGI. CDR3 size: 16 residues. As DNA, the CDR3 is TGTGCCAGCAGTTACTCGTGGCAGGGGGTAGGTCAGCCCCAGCATTTT. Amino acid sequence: CASSYSWQGVGQPQHF.

CDR3 sequence reads: CASSLDGYGYTF. CDR3 nucleotides: TGTGCCAGCAGCTTGGACGGATATGGCTACACCTTC. This sequence joins TRBV2 and TRBJ1-2; no clear D. Germline values: CDR1 SNHLY, CDR2 FYNNEI. The length of the CDR3 is 12 residues. V was shortened by 6 bases and J by 5 bases, with 10 bases between the two germline ends. The whole variable domain, filled in from reference TRBV2 and TRBJ1-2, reads EPEVTQTPSHQVTQMGQEVILRCVPISNHLYFYWYRQILGQKVEFLVSFYNNEISEKSEIFDDQFSVERPDGSNFTLKIRSTKLEDSAMYFCASSLDGYGYTFGSGTRLTVV.

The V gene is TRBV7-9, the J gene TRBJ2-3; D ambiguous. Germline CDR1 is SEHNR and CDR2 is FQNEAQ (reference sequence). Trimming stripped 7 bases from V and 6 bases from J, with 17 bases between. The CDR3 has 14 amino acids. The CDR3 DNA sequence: TGTGCCAGCAACCCAATCCTAGGCCTCGATACGCAGTATTTT. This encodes CASNPILGLDTQYF.

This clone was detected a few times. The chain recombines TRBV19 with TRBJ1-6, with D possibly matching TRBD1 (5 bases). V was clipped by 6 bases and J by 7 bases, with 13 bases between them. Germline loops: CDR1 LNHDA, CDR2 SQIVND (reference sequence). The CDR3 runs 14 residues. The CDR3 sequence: CASRVRDGNSPLHF. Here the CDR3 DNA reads TGTGCCAGTAGAGTCCGGGACGGAAATTCACCCCTCCACTTT.

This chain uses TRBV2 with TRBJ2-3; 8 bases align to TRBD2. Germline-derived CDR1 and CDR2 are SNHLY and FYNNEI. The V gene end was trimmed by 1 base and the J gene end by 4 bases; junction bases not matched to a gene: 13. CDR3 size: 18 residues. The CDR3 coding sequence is TGTGCCAGCAGTGAAGGTCAGCGGGGGAGACTTCGCCCAGATACGCAGTATTTT. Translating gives CASSEGQRGRLRPDTQYF. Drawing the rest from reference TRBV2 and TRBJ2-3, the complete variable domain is EPEVTQTPSHQVTQMGQEVILRCVPISNHLYFYWYRQILGQKVEFLVSFYNNEISEKSEIFDDQFSVERPDGSNFTLKIRSTKLEDSAMYFCASSEGQRGRLRPDTQYFGPGTRLTVL.

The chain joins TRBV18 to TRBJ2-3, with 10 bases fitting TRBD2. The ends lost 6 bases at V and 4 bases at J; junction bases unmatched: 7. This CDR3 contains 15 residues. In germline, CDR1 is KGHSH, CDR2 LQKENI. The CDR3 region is CASSQQREGADTQYF. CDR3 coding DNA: TGTGCCAGCTCCCAGCAGCGGGAGGGGGCAGATACGCAGTATTTT.

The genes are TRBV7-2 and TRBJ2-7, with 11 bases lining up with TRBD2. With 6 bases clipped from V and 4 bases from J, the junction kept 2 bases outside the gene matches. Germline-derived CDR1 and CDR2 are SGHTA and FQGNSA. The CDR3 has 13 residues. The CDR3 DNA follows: TGTGCCAGCAGTCTAGCGGGAGGTTACGAGCAGTACTTC. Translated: CASSLAGGYEQYF.

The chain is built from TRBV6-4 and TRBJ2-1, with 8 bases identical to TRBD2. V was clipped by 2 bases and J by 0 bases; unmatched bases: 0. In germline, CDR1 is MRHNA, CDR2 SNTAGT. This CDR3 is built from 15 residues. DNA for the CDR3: TGTGCCAGCAGTGACACTAGCGGCTCCTACAATGAGCAGTTCTTC. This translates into CASSDTSGSYNEQFF.

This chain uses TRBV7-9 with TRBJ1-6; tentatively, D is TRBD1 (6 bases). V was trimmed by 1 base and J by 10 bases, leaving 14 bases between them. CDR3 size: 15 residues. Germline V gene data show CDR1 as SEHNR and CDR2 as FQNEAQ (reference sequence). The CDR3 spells CASSLGTGYGSPLHF. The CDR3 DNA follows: TGTGCCAGCAGCTTAGGCACAGGGTACGGGTCACCCCTCCACTTT.

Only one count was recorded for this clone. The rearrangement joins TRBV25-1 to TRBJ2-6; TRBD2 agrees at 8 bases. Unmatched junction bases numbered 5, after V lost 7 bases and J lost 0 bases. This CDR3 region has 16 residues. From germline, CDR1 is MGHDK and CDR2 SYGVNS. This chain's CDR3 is CASIGTRSSGANVLTF. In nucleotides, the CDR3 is TGTGCCAGCATCGGGACTAGGTCCTCTGGGGCCAACGTCCTGACTTTC.

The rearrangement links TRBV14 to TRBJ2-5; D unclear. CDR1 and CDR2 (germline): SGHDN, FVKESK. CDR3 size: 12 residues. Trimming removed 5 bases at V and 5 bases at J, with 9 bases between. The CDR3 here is CASSSGWETQYF. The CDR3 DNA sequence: TGTGCCAGCAGCTCCGGTTGGGAGACCCAGTACTTC.

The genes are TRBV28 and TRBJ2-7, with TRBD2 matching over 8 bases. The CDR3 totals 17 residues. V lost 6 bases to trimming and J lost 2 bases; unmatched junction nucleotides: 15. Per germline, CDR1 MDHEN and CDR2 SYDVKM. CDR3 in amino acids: CASRKTTRTSFPYEQYF. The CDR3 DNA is TGTGCCAGCAGAAAAACCACCAGGACTAGCTTCCCCTACGAGCAGTACTTC.

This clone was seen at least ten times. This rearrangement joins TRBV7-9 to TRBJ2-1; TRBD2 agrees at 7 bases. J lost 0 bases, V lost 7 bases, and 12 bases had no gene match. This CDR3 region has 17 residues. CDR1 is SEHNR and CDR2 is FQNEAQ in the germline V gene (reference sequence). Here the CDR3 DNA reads TGTGCCAGCAAGGGTAGGACGGGGGGTAGCTCCTACAATGAGCAGTTCTTC. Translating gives CASKGRTGGSSYNEQFF.

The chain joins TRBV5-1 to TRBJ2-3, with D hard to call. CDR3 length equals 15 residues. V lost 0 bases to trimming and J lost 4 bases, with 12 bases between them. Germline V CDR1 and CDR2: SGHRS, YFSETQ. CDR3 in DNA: TGCGCCAGCAGCTTGGCCATAGGAGTAGCAGATACGCAGTATTTT. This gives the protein CASSLAIGVADTQYF.

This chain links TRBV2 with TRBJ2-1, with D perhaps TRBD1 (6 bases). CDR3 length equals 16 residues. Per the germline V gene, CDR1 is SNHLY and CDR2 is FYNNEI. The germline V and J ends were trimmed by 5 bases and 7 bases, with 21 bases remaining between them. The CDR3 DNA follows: TGTGCCAGCAGTCAGCGAATTTGGGGGCAACGGAATGAGCAGTTCTTC. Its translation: CASSQRIWGQRNEQFF.

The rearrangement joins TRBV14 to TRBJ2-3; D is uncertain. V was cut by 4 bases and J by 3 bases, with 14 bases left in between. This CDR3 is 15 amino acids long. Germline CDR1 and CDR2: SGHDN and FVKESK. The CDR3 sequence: CASSLNFHRTDTQYF. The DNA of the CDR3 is TGTGCCAGCAGCCTCAACTTCCACCGAACAGATACGCAGTATTTT.

The CDR3 spells CASSYPPVGDSNQPQHF. Here the CDR3 DNA reads TGTGCCAGCAGTTATCCCCCAGTCGGAGATAGCAATCAGCCCCAGCATTTT. This sequence joins TRBV6-2 or TRBV6-3 and TRBJ1-5; no firm D call. Germline V CDR1 and CDR2: MNHEY, SVGEGT. The length of the CDR3 is 17 residues. V dropped 3 bases and J dropped 0 bases, with 15 bases sitting between them.

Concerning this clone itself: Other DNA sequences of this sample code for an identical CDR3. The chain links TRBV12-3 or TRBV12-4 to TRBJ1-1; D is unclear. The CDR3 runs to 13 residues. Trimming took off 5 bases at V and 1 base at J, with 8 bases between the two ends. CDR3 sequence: CASSLHQNTEAFF. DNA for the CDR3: TGTGCCAGCAGTCTACACCAGAACACTGAAGCTTTCTTT.

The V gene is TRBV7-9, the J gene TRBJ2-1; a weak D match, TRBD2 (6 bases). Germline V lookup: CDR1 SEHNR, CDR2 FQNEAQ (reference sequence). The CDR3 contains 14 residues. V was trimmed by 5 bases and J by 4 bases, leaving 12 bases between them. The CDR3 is CASSRDLIYNEQFF. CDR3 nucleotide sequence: TGTGCCAGCAGCAGGGACTTAATTTACAATGAGCAGTTCTTC.

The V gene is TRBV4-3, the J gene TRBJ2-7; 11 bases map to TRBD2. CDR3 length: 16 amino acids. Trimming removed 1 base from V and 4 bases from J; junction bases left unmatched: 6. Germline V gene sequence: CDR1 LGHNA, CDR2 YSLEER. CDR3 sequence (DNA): TGCGCCAGCAGCCAAGTATCTAGCGGGGGGCGTTACGAGCAGTACTTC. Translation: CASSQVSSGGRYEQYF.

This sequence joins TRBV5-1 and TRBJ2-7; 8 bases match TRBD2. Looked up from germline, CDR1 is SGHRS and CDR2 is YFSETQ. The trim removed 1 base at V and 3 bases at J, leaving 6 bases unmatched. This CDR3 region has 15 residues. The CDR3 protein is CASSLIAGSIYEQYF. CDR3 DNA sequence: TGCGCCAGCAGCTTGATAGCGGGGTCAATCTACGAGCAGTACTTC.

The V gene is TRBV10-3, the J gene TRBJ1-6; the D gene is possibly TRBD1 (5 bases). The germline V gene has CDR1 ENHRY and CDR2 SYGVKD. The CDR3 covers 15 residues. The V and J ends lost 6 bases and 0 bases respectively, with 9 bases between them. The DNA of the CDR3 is TGTGCCATCAGGGGAGGGGACTCCTATAATTCACCCCTCCACTTT. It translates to CAIRGGDSYNSPLHF.

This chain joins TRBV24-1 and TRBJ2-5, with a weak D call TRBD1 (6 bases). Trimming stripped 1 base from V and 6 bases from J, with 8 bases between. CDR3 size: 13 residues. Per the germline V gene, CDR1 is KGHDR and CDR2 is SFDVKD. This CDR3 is CATSDLGTKTQYF. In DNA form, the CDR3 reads TGTGCCACCAGTGATTTAGGGACAAAGACCCAGTACTTC.

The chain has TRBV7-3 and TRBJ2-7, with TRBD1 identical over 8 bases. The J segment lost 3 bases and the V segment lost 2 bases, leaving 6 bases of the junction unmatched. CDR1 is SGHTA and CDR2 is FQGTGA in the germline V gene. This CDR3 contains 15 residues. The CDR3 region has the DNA TGTGCCAGCAGCTTAGGGGCAGGGGGCGTCTACGAGCAGTACTTC. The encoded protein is CASSLGAGGVYEQYF.

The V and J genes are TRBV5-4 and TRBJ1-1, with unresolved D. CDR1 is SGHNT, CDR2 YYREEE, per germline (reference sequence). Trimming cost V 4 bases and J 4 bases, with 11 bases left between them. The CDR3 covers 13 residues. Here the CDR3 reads CASSPARGTEAFF. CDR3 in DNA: TGTGCCAGCAGCCCTGCCCGGGGCACTGAAGCTTTCTTT.

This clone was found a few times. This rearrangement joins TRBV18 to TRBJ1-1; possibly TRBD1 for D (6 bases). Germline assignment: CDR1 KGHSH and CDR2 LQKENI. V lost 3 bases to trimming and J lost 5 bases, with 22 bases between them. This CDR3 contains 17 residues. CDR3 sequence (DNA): TGTGCCAGCTCACCTGGGACATCGAGGTCAATGGGGACTGAAGCTTTCTTT. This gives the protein CASSPGTSRSMGTEAFF.

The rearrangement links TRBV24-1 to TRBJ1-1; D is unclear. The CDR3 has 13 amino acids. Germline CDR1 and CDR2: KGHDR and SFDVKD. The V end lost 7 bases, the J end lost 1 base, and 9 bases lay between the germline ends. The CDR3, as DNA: TGTGCCACCAGCCTCGGCGGGAACACTGAAGCTTTCTTT. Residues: CATSLGGNTEAFF.

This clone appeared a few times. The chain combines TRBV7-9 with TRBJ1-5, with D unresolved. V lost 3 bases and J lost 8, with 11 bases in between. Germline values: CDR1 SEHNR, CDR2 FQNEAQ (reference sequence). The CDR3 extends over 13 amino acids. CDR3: CASSFSESEPQHF. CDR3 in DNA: TGTGCCAGCAGCTTTTCCGAAAGCGAGCCCCAGCATTTT.

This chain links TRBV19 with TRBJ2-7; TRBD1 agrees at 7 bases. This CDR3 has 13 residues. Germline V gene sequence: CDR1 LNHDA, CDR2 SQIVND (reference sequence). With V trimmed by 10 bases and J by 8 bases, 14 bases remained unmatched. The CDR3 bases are TGTGCCAAAAAAGGACAGGTCTACCAACAGCAGTACTTC. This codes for CAKKGQVYQQQYF.

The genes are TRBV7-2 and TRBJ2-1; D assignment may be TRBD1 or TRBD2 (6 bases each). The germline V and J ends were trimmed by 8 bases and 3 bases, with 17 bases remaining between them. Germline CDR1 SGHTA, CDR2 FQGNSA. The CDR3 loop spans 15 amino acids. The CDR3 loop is CASLRGESVYNEQFF. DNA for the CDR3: TGTGCCAGCCTTAGGGGGGAGTCGGTCTACAATGAGCAGTTCTTC. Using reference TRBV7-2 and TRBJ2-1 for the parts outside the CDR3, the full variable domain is GAGVSQSPSNKVTEKGKDVELRCDPISGHTALYWYRQSLGQGLEFLIYFQGNSAPDKSGLPSDRFSAERTGGSVSTLTIQRTQQEDSAVYLCASLRGESVYNEQFFGPGTRLTVL.